This T cell receptor beta chain is drawn from a study of metastatic and nonmetastatic thyroid tumors. This clone occurred many times. Each patient went into thyroid surgery without having received any treatment. In the authors' workflow: To classify distant metastasis in papillary thyroid cancer, a model was built from CDR3 differences across clinicopathological groups. TCRdb re-called clones via MiXCR from the PCR reads. The V and J calls here are based on TCRdb, not the publication. Among around 32,000 clones listed, 7.4% were seen once. The sequence came from a female donor with papillary thyroid cancer or a benign thyroid nodule (not recorded which). Some clones in this sample may be carry-over from other donors' samples. Sequenced: blood.

CDR3 nucleotides: TGTGCCAGCAGCAATGGAGGGGGGGAGTACTTC. Its translation is CASSNGGGEYF. V is TRBV7-2 and J is TRBJ2-7; D may be TRBD2 (7 bases). V lost 5 bases, J lost 11 bases, and 13 bases lay in between. Per the germline V gene, CDR1 is SGHTA and CDR2 is FQGNSA. This CDR3 has 11 amino acids.